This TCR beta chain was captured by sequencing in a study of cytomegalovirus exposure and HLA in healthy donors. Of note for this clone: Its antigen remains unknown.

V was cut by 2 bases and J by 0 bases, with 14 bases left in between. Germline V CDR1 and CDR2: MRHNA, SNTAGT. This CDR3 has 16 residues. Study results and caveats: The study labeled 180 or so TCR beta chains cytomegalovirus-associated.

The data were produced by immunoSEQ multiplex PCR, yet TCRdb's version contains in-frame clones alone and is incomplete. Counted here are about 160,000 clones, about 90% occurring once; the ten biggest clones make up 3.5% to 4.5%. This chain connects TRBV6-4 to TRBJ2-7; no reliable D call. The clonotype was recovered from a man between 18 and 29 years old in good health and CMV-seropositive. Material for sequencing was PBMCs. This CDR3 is CASSDGSRDCSYEQYF. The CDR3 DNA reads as TGTGCCAGCAGTGACGGCAGCAGAGACTGCTCCTACGAGCAGTACTTC.